The 32 T cell receptor beta chains in this list originate from one sample, sequenced in a study of blood T cell repertoires in COVID-19. Libraries were prepared by immunoSEQ multiplex PCR; TCRdb keeps only in-frame clonotypes and omits some of them. Among 200,000 to 300,000 clones listed, more than 75% were seen once. Sequenced sample: peripheral blood. The origin of the receptors is a woman in her 50s with acute or convalescent COVID-19.

This rearrangement joins TRBV7-2 to TRBJ2-2; D is perhaps TRBD2 (5 bases). CDR1 SGHTA and CDR2 FQGNSA come from the germline V gene. V was cut by 1 base and J by 0 bases, with 6 bases left in between. The CDR3 runs 15 residues. The chain's CDR3 is CASSLGLTNTGELFF. Here the CDR3 DNA reads TGTGCCAGCAGCTTAGGACTAACGAACACCGGGGAGCTGTTTTTT.

In its sample, this clone was seen once. The chain employs TRBV19 and TRBJ1-5; 10 nucleotides match TRBD1. Losses at the gene ends were 5 bases for V and 4 bases for J; bases not matched to a gene: 8. CDR3 length: 16 residues. Germline assignment: CDR1 LNHDA and CDR2 SQIVND (reference sequence). The CDR3 is CASSPARDRGNQPQHF. The DNA of the CDR3 is TGTGCCAGTAGTCCTGCCCGGGACAGGGGAAATCAGCCCCAGCATTTT.

Worth noting for this clone: This CDR3 is also generated by other DNA sequences in the sample. V gene TRBV9 combines with J gene TRBJ1-1, with a possible D match to TRBD1 (5 bases). The CDR3 sequence is 13 residues long. V was clipped by 0 bases and J by 5 bases, with 8 bases between them. Germline CDR1 is SGDLS and CDR2 is YYNGEE. The CDR3 sequence is CASSVDGATEAFF. For the CDR3, the DNA is TGTGCCAGCAGCGTAGATGGGGCGACTGAAGCTTTCTTT.

This clone was seen once. J is TRBJ1-2 and V is TRBV5-5; D unresolved. V was clipped by 0 bases and J by 4 bases, with 7 bases between them. The CDR3 contains 13 residues. Germline lookup yields CDR1 SGHKS and CDR2 YYEKEE (reference sequence). The chain's CDR3 is CASSLGASYGYTF. The CDR3 DNA is TGTGCCAGCAGCTTGGGCGCTAGCTATGGCTACACCTTC. Combining the CDR3 with reference TRBV5-5 and TRBJ1-2 gives the whole variable domain DAGVTQSPTHLIKTRGQQVTLRCSPISGHKSVSWYQQVLGQGPQFIFQYYEKEERGRGNFPDRFSARQFPNYSSELNVNALLLGDSALYLCASSLGASYGYTFGSGTRLTVV.

This chain uses TRBV7-6 with TRBJ2-2, with D unclear. Germline CDR1 SGHVS, CDR2 FNYEAQ. Trimming cost V 2 bases and J 6 bases, with 10 bases left between them. This CDR3 has 14 residues. CDR3 coding DNA: TGTGCCAGCAGCTTAAGTGGTGTAGCCGGGGAGCTGTTTTTT. Translation gives CASSLSGVAGELFF.

V usage is TRBV3-1 (or the pseudogene TRBV3-2) and J usage is TRBJ1-1; TRBD1 is a possible D gene (5 bases). Germline V gives CDR1 LGHDT, CDR2 YNNKEL (reference sequence). There are 14 residues in the CDR3. Trimming cost V 6 bases and J 3 bases, with 14 bases left between them. In nucleotides, the CDR3 is TGTGCCAGCAGTCCTCAGGGTTCGGACACTGAAGCTTTCTTT. Translated, it gives CASSPQGSDTEAFF.

V and J are TRBV5-1 and TRBJ1-4, with unresolved D. V was pared by 5 bases and J by 0 bases, with 11 bases between. The CDR3 length is 15 residues. CDR1 is SGHRS and CDR2 is YFSETQ in the germline V gene. This CDR3 reads CASSSGLSTNEKLFF. The CDR3 DNA reads TGCGCCAGCAGTTCCGGACTCTCAACTAATGAAAAACTGTTTTTT. Full variable domain (missing parts from reference TRBV5-1 and TRBJ1-4): KAGVTQTPRYLIKTRGQQVTLSCSPISGHRSVSWYQQTPGQGLQFLFEYFSETQRNKGNFPGRFSGRQFSNSRSEMNVSTLELGDSALYLCASSSGLSTNEKLFFGSGTQLSVL.

This clone was seen a handful of times. The rearrangement joins TRBV30 to TRBJ2-7; D is possibly TRBD1 (6 bases). Germline CDR1 and CDR2: GTSNPN and SVGIG (reference sequence). There are 14 residues in the CDR3. Trimming stripped 0 bases from V and 1 base from J, with 10 bases between. The CDR3 DNA sequence: TGTGCCTGGAGTGTACCCACAGGGTCCTACGAGCAGTACTTC. Translation gives CAWSVPTGSYEQYF.

This chain links TRBV13 with TRBJ2-7, with 10 bases identical to TRBD2. This CDR3 comprises 15 residues. With 0 bases clipped from V and 3 bases from J, the junction kept 2 bases outside the gene matches. Germline values: CDR1 PRHDT, CDR2 FYEKMQ (reference sequence). The CDR3 DNA reads as TGTGCCAGCAGCTTAGGTCGGACTAGCGGCTACGAGCAGTACTTC. This sequence encodes CASSLGRTSGYEQYF.

A single count supports this clone. The CDR3 is CAWSVLQATYEQYF. The CDR3, as DNA: TGTGCCTGGAGTGTACTACAGGCGACCTACGAGCAGTACTTC. The chain recombines TRBV30 with TRBJ2-7; tentatively, D is TRBD1 (5 bases). This CDR3 has 14 amino acids. Germline V gene lookup returns CDR1 GTSNPN and CDR2 SVGIG (reference sequence). Trimming stripped 0 bases from V and 2 bases from J, with 11 bases between.

The gene calls are TRBV6-2 or TRBV6-3 and TRBJ1-2; 11 bases line up with TRBD1. Germline CDR1 reads MNHEY; CDR2 reads SVGEGT. With 0 bases clipped from V and 4 bases from J, the junction kept 1 base outside the gene matches. This CDR3 comprises 15 residues. CDR3 bases: TGTGCCAGCAGTTACTCCGGGACAGGGGGCTATGGCTACACCTTC. This encodes CASSYSGTGGYGYTF.

This chain joins TRBV6-6 and TRBJ1-5, with 7 bases that match TRBD1. V lost 7 bases to trimming and J lost 2 bases; unmatched junction nucleotides: 2. The length of the CDR3 is 13 residues. Germline V lookup: CDR1 MNHNY, CDR2 SVGAGI (reference sequence). The CDR3 sequence is CASNGQGNQPQHF. The CDR3 DNA follows: TGTGCCAGCAACGGACAGGGCAATCAGCCCCAGCATTTT.

The genes are TRBV9 and TRBJ1-6; D remains ambiguous. V gave up 0 bases and J gave up 0 bases, with 4 bases separating them. Germline V gene lookup returns CDR1 SGDLS and CDR2 YYNGEE. CDR3 length equals 15 residues. The CDR3 spells CASSVVSSYNSPLHF. In nucleotides, the CDR3 is TGTGCCAGCAGCGTAGTGAGCTCCTATAATTCACCCCTCCACTTT.

The chain employs TRBV27 and TRBJ2-1; D call uncertain. The germline CDR1 and CDR2 sequences are MNHEY and SMNVEV (reference sequence). The CDR3 loop spans 13 amino acids. Between the trimmed V and J ends, which lost 3 bases and 4 bases, there was a span of 7 bases. DNA for the CDR3: TGTGCCAGCAGTTTGTGGCCGTACAATGAGCAGTTCTTC. It encodes CASSLWPYNEQFF.

The chain couples TRBV7-8 to TRBJ2-7; no clear D. CDR1 is SGHVS, CDR2 FQNEAQ, per germline. The V and J ends lost 0 bases and 6 bases respectively, with 15 bases between them. This CDR3 comprises 15 residues. CDR3 loop: CASSLANRRRLEQYF. The CDR3 nucleotides are TGTGCCAGCAGCTTAGCTAACAGACGACGGCTCGAGCAGTACTTC.

The chain is built from TRBV29-1 and TRBJ1-2; D is perhaps TRBD1 (5 bases). Germline assignment: CDR1 SQVTM and CDR2 ANQGSEA. The V and J ends lost 2 bases and 4 bases respectively, with 14 bases between them. This CDR3 is built from 14 residues. The CDR3 loop reads CSVELVGAGYGYTF. Written as DNA, the CDR3 is TGCAGCGTTGAATTGGTAGGGGCTGGCTATGGCTACACCTTC.

The chain recombines TRBV7-3 with TRBJ2-1; a possible D gene is TRBD1 (5 bases). CDR3 size: 12 residues. Germline values: CDR1 SGHTA, CDR2 FQGTGA. Deletions cut 4 bases from V and 9 bases from J, with 10 bases between. As DNA, the CDR3 is TGTGCCAGCAGCTCGTCCCAGGGTGAGCAGTTCTTC. It is translated as CASSSSQGEQFF.

The genes are TRBV11-3 and TRBJ2-1, with 14 bases lining up with TRBD2. Losses at the gene ends were 5 bases for V and 13 bases for J; bases not matched to a gene: 4. CDR3 size: 13 residues. Germline CDR1 is SGHNT and CDR2 is YENEEA. As DNA, the CDR3 is TGTGCCAGCAGCCGAGGGACTAGCGGGAGTCAGTTCTTC. Protein: CASSRGTSGSQFF. The entire variable domain, with the rest obtained from reference TRBV11-3 and TRBJ2-1, is as follows: EAGVVQSPRYKIIEKKQPVAFWCNPISGHNTLYWYLQNLGQGPELLIRYENEEAVDDSQLPKDRFSAERLKGVDSTLKIQPAELGDSAVYLCASSRGTSGSQFFGPGTRLTVL.

The CDR3: CSVGGRYEQYF. The DNA of the CDR3 is TGCAGCGTTGGGGGCCGGTACGAGCAGTACTTC. V is TRBV29-1 and J is TRBJ2-7; weak D call: TRBD1 (5 bases). The CDR3 totals 11 residues. The germline CDR1 and CDR2 sequences are SQVTM and ANQGSEA. The germline V and J ends were trimmed by 4 bases and 4 bases, with 8 bases remaining between them.

This clone was counted a single time. CDR3 DNA: TGTGCCAGCAGCTCCTCATTCGGACAGGGGGTTGGTAATGAGCAGTTCTTC. It is translated as CASSSSFGQGVGNEQFF. This sequence joins TRBV7-3 and TRBJ2-1, with 10 bases fitting TRBD1. V shed 4 bases and J 7 bases; nucleotides not matched to a gene: 13. CDR3 length: 17 residues. CDR1 is SGHTA and CDR2 is FQGTGA in the germline V gene.

The rearrangement links TRBV19 to TRBJ2-5; 11 positions agree with TRBD2. CDR1 and CDR2 (germline): LNHDA, SQIVND (reference sequence). Trimming removed 5 bases from V and 1 base from J; junction bases left unmatched: 12. The CDR3 covers 18 residues. Here the CDR3 DNA reads TGTGCCAGTAGTGGTCTAGCGGGAGGTGGGGCGGGCCAAGAGACCCAGTACTTC. It translates to CASSGLAGGGAGQETQYF.

This chain connects TRBV28 to TRBJ2-5; tentatively, D is TRBD1 (6 bases). This CDR3 contains 14 residues. The V gene's germline CDR1 is MDHEN and CDR2 SYDVKM. V was trimmed by 6 bases and J by 7 bases, leaving 18 bases between them. The CDR3 DNA sequence: TGTGCCAGCAGAGGACAGTCAAAGTCGGCGACCCAGTACTTC. This sequence encodes CASRGQSKSATQYF.

This rearrangement joins TRBV5-1 to TRBJ1-4, with D unresolved. Germline V CDR1 and CDR2: SGHRS, YFSETQ. V was pared by 0 bases and J by 6 bases, with 9 bases between. The CDR3 runs to 14 residues. Written as DNA, the CDR3 is TGCGCCAGCAGCTTGGGGGGAGCAGATGAAAAACTGTTTTTT. This translates into CASSLGGADEKLFF.

The chain carries TRBV20-1 and TRBJ1-1; the D gene is possibly TRBD1 (6 bases). Trimming took off 3 bases at V and 0 bases at J, with 14 bases between the two ends. CDR1 and CDR2 from the germline V gene are DFQATT and SNEGSKA (reference sequence). The CDR3 has 15 residues. Here the CDR3 reads CSASGHRVLNTEAFF. The CDR3 DNA follows: TGCAGTGCTAGTGGCCACAGGGTTTTGAACACTGAAGCTTTCTTT.

This clone has only one observation. This sequence joins TRBV18 and TRBJ1-5; the D is unclear. V was cut by 0 bases and J by 0 bases, with 18 bases left in between. CDR1 KGHSH and CDR2 LQKENI come from the germline V gene. The CDR3 extends over 19 amino acids. The CDR3 DNA reads as TGTGCCAGCTCACCACCTCTGGTCGAACGTCATAGTAGCAATCAGCCCCAGCATTTT. It codes for CASSPPLVERHSSNQPQHF.

The J gene is TRBJ2-1, the V gene TRBV28; TRBD2 agrees at 10 bases. This CDR3 region has 15 residues. The ends lost 7 bases at V and 4 bases at J; junction bases unmatched: 7. CDR1 and CDR2 (germline): MDHEN, SYDVKM. Here the CDR3 reads CASTRRTSGYNEQFF. The CDR3 coding sequence is TGTGCCAGCACCCGACGGACTAGCGGATACAATGAGCAGTTCTTC. The full variable domain, completed using reference TRBV28 and TRBJ2-1, is DVKVTQSSRYLVKRTGEKVFLECVQDMDHENMFWYRQDPGLGLRLIYFSYDVKMKEKGDIPEGYSVSREKKERFSLILESASTNQTSMYLCASTRRTSGYNEQFFGPGTRLTVL.

The chain employs TRBV5-5 and TRBJ2-7; perhaps TRBD1 as D (5 bases). Trimming removed 0 bases at V and 0 bases at J, with 16 bases between. The CDR3 runs to 17 residues. From germline, CDR1 is SGHKS and CDR2 YYEKEE (reference sequence). CDR3 nucleotide sequence: TGTGCCAGCAGCTTGGGGGTGGGGCAGGCTAACTCCTACGAGCAGTACTTC. The encoded protein is CASSLGVGQANSYEQYF. The whole variable domain, remainder taken from reference TRBV5-5 and TRBJ2-7, is DAGVTQSPTHLIKTRGQQVTLRCSPISGHKSVSWYQQVLGQGPQFIFQYYEKEERGRGNFPDRFSARQFPNYSSELNVNALLLGDSALYLCASSLGVGQANSYEQYFGPGTRLTVT.

The V gene is TRBV28, the J gene TRBJ1-3; D gene uncertain. The CDR3 covers 15 residues. Germline loops: CDR1 MDHEN, CDR2 SYDVKM. The V gene lost 2 bases and the J gene lost 0 bases, with 8 bases spanning the gap. CDR3 bases: TGTGCCAGCAGTTTAAGGCGGTTCTCTGGAAACACCATATATTTT. It encodes CASSLRRFSGNTIYF.

The V gene is TRBV11-2, the J gene TRBJ1-1; D is possibly TRBD1 (6 bases). This CDR3 spans 12 amino acids. V dropped 3 bases and J dropped 11 bases, with 13 bases sitting between them. The germline CDR1 and CDR2 sequences are SGHAT and FQNNGV. The CDR3 DNA is TGTGCCAGCAGCTTCATACAGGGAGAGGCTTTCTTT. Translating gives CASSFIQGEAFF.

The chain links TRBV6-1 to TRBJ1-6; D might be TRBD1 (5 bases). The germline V and J ends were trimmed by 3 bases and 8 bases, with 14 bases remaining between them. The CDR3 spans 15 residues. CDR1 and CDR2 from the germline V gene are MNHNS and SASEGT. CDR3 in amino acids: CASSEGPWADSPLHF. CDR3 nucleotides: TGTGCCAGCAGTGAGGGGCCATGGGCTGATTCACCCCTCCACTTT.

The rearrangement uses TRBV5-1 and TRBJ1-2; 10 bases are a match to TRBD1. Germline V gene sequence: CDR1 SGHRS, CDR2 YFSETQ. This CDR3 is built from 13 residues. V shed 4 bases, J shed 8 bases, and the junction held 5 bases outside the gene matches. The CDR3 DNA follows: TGCGCCAGCAGCATGGGACAGGGGCTGGGCTACACCTTC. Residues: CASSMGQGLGYTF.

The rearrangement uses TRBV28 and TRBJ1-1; tentative D call: TRBD1 (6 bases). CDR3 length equals 12 residues. Trimming took off 5 bases at V and 3 bases at J, with 7 bases between the two ends. Germline lookup yields CDR1 MDHEN and CDR2 SYDVKM. For the CDR3, the DNA is TGTGCCAGCAGTGACAGGCACACTGAAGCTTTCTTT. Amino acids: CASSDRHTEAFF.